The entry below gives a single T cell receptor beta chain sequence along with its context. Its antigen is still unknown. CDR3 length: 15 residues. Germline CDR1 and CDR2: SEHNR and FQNEAQ (reference sequence). The PCR used 60 Vbeta and 13 Jbeta primers. The data were produced by immunoSEQ multiplex PCR, yet TCRdb's version contains in-frame clones alone and is incomplete. The table shows some 130,000 clones, with around three quarters occurring only once. This record comes from a study of cytomegalovirus exposure and HLA in healthy donors. Findings and limits, study-wide: It was 150 or so TCR beta chains that were listed as cytomegalovirus-associated. A few chains linked to CMV were shown in vitro to be specific for CMV antigens. The presence/absence work took it that sequencing depth was about the same across donors.

The sequencing input was PBMCs. The sequence came from a man under 40 in good health and CMV-seronegative. The chain combines TRBV7-9 with TRBJ2-5; a weak D match, TRBD1 (6 bases). Matching the DNA end better, TRBJ2-7 makes the J call doubtful. The CDR3 DNA is TGTGCCAGCAGCTTAGCCGGGACACCTACCTACGAGCAGTACTTC. Its protein product is CASSLAGTPTYEQYF.